A selection of T cell receptor beta chains follows, all from one sample in a study of beta chain features in type 1 diabetes. Sequencing was performed with immunoSEQ multiplex PCR; in TCRdb, only in-frame clones are kept and a portion is missing. The table lists under 250,000 clones, less than 15% of them singletons. Material: naive CD4+ T cells from blood. These receptors all come from a woman aged 40-49 years in good health. Both conserved end residues are trimmed from each CDR3.

j_gene,v_gene,CDR3aa
TRBJ2-5,TRBV5-1,ASSPGSSIQETQY
TRBJ2-7,TRBV6-7,ASSDRVYEQY
TRBJ2-1,TRBV7-2,ASSLIRGAGSYNEQF
TRBJ2-3,TRBV4-1,ASSQDSGSTDTQY
TRBJ2-7,TRBV7-6,ASSLGTSGGSYEQY
TRBJ2-7,TRBV7-7,ASSAGAQYEQY
TRBJ2-3,TRBV7-2,ASSLADTQY
TRBJ2-7,TRBV9,ASSVGLAGTYEQY
TRBJ2-7,TRBV6-5,ASSYSRTAYYEQY
TRBJ1-2,TRBV29-1,SVASDRVDGYT
TRBJ1-2,TRBV19,ASSIARGIGYGYT
TRBJ2-2,TRBV6-6,ASTSRGGELF
TRBJ2-7,TRBV19,ASSIGTGTPYEQY
TRBJ2-5,TRBV6-5,ASSRTRSGETQY
TRBJ2-1,TRBV7-7,ASSLAETSGGNEQF
TRBJ2-2,TRBV7-9,ASSLDWNTGELF